These T cell receptor beta chains were read from a single sample in a study of T cell responses to AZD1222 COVID-19 vaccine. The assay was immunoSEQ multiplex PCR, and TCRdb's table has in-frame clones only and misses some. This sample has around 140,000 clones, with about 94% found just once. The source material was peripheral blood, sampled on day 0 of AZD1222 vaccination. The receptors originated from an adult in good health. Both conserved end residues are part of each CDR3. D genes are given only for firm matches. Only some rows state a clone size, as once, few, many or a class for expanded clones.

D	size	V	J	CDR3	DNA
TRBD1	.	TRBV5-6	TRBJ1-1	CASSLTSWGTARAFF	TGTGCCAGCAGCTTGACCTCCTGGGGGACAGCGAGGGCTTTCTTT
.	.	TRBV10-1	TRBJ1-1	CASSESRTDTEAFF	TGCGCCAGCAGTGAGTCGAGGACAGACACTGAAGCTTTCTTT
.	.	TRBV6-5	TRBJ2-7	CASGPPGPYEQYF	TGTGCCAGCGGCCCCCCGGGGCCCTACGAGCAGTACTTC
.	.	TRBV2	TRBJ1-5	CASSVYGSQPQHF	TGTGCCAGCAGTGTGTACGGGAGCCAGCCCCAGCATTTT
.	.	TRBV5-4	TRBJ2-1	CASSYDSNEQFF	TGTGCCAGCAGCTACGACTCAAATGAGCAGTTCTTC
.	.	TRBV6-1	TRBJ1-2	CASSDSQTNYGYTF	TGTGCCAGCAGTGACAGCCAAACTAACTATGGCTACACCTTC
.	.	TRBV3-1/TRBV3-2	TRBJ2-2	CASSLAGGPGELFF	TGTGCCAGCAGCCTCGCTGGAGGGCCCGGGGAGCTGTTTTTT
.	.	TRBV27	TRBJ1-1	CASRAYTEAFF	TGTGCCAGCCGGGCTTACACTGAAGCTTTCTTT
.	.	TRBV7-6	TRBJ1-6	CASSLSDPSSYNSPLHF	TGTGCCAGCAGCTTGAGCGACCCTAGCTCCTATAATTCACCCCTCCACTTT
TRBD1	.	TRBV7-9	TRBJ1-1	CASSQPRGQGMNTEAFF	TGTGCCAGCAGCCAACCCAGGGGGCAGGGGATGAACACTGAAGCTTTCTTT
TRBD2	.	TRBV14	TRBJ2-7	CASSQAPGLLFEQYF	TGTGCCAGCAGCCAAGCTCCGGGACTACTTTTTGAGCAGTACTTC
TRBD1	.	TRBV6-6	TRBJ2-7	CASTFGQALGEQYF	TGTGCCAGCACCTTCGGACAGGCCTTAGGGGAGCAGTACTTC
TRBD2	.	TRBV3-1/TRBV3-2	TRBJ2-7	CASSQGAGGRSYEQYF	TGTGCCAGCAGCCAAGGCGCTGGCGGGAGAAGCTACGAGCAGTACTTC
.	.	TRBV2	TRBJ2-7	CASSVTEKQYF	TGTGCCAGCAGTGTGACGGAGAAGCAGTACTTC
TRBD1	.	TRBV27	TRBJ2-7	CASSPGTGSPMSLRVQYF	TGTGCCAGCAGTCCCGGGACAGGGAGTCCTATGTCCCTACGTGTGCAGTACTTC
.	.	TRBV3-1/TRBV3-2	TRBJ1-2	CASSRRSDGYTF	TGTGCCAGCAGCCGGAGGTCGGATGGCTACACCTTC
TRBD1	.	TRBV18	TRBJ1-2	CASSPPDRERGYTF	TGTGCCAGCTCACCACCCGACAGGGAAAGGGGCTACACCTTC
.	.	TRBV18	TRBJ2-2	CASSPRTNRANTGELFF	TGTGCCAGCTCACCTCGGACGAATAGGGCGAACACCGGGGAGCTGTTTTTT
.	.	TRBV7-9	TRBJ1-2	CASSLVGGSRGYTF	TGTGCCAGCAGCTTAGTCGGGGGCTCTCGGGGCTACACCTTC
.	once	TRBV6-5	TRBJ2-5	CASSATGTLETQYF	TGTGCCAGCAGCGCGACCGGGACACTGGAGACCCAGTACTTC
.	.	TRBV4-3	TRBJ1-2	CASSLGRQTLGLYYGYTF	TGCGCCAGCAGCCTGGGCCGGCAGACCTTGGGACTTTATTATGGCTACACCTTC
.	.	TRBV7-3	TRBJ2-2	CASKAAPNTGELFF	TGTGCCAGCAAAGCCGCCCCAAACACCGGGGAGCTGTTTTTT
TRBD1	.	TRBV7-9	TRBJ1-2	CASRLTGTGGDGYTF	TGTGCCAGCAGGCTGACCGGGACAGGGGGCGATGGCTACACCTTC
.	once	TRBV28	TRBJ1-3	CASSSRVATTIFSGNTIYF	TGTGCCAGCAGCTCCCGGGTGGCCACGACAATTTTCTCTGGAAACACCATATATTTT
.	.	TRBV27	TRBJ2-5	CASSSTGVWYQETQYF	TGTGCCAGCAGTAGTACGGGGGTGTGGTACCAAGAGACCCAGTACTTC
.	.	TRBV7-9	TRBJ1-6	CASSPDSVFSSPPLHF	TGTGCCAGCAGCCCCGACAGTGTGTTTTCTTCACCGCCCCTCCACTTT
.	once	TRBV6-5	TRBJ2-1	CASSSRPGGAWNEQFF	TGTGCCAGCAGTTCCCGGCCTGGCGGGGCTTGGAATGAGCAGTTCTTC
.	.	TRBV27	TRBJ1-5	CASSLSKGGSQPQHF	TGTGCCAGCAGTTTATCGAAGGGGGGGTCTCAGCCCCAGCATTTT
.	.	TRBV3-1/TRBV3-2	TRBJ2-5	CASSKGFQETQYF	TGTGCCAGCAGTAAGGGATTCCAAGAGACCCAGTACTTC
.	.	TRBV7-2	TRBJ1-1	CASSSRGTPEAFF	TGTGCCAGCAGCTCGAGGGGGACCCCTGAAGCTTTCTTT
TRBD1	.	TRBV28	TRBJ1-1	CAGRVPGGKNTEAFF	TGTGCCGGACGCGTCCCAGGGGGGAAGAACACTGAAGCTTTCTTT
.	once	TRBV25-1	TRBJ2-1	CASSDRAAGQFF	TGTGCCAGCAGTGACCGGGCAGCTGGGCAGTTCTTC
.	.	TRBV9	TRBJ2-3	CASSRSGGTDTQYF	TGTGCCAGCAGTCGTAGCGGAGGGACAGATACGCAGTATTTT
.	.	TRBV21-1	TRBJ1-2	CASSNVTGRRNYGYTF	TGTGCCAGCAGCAACGTCACAGGCAGACGAAACTATGGCTACACCTTC
.	.	TRBV5-4	TRBJ2-5	CASSEQGRQETQYF	TGTGCCAGCAGCGAACAGGGACGGCAAGAGACCCAGTACTTC
.	.	TRBV10-2	TRBJ2-7	CASGKATEQYF	TGCGCCAGCGGTAAGGCTACAGAGCAGTACTTC
TRBD2	.	TRBV11-2	TRBJ2-7	CASSLVVQREAYEQYF	TGTGCCAGCAGCTTAGTGGTCCAGCGGGAGGCCTACGAGCAGTACTTC
.	.	TRBV14	TRBJ2-2	CASSQDLPATGELFF	TGTGCCAGCAGCCAAGATCTTCCCGCCACCGGGGAGCTGTTTTTT
.	.	TRBV6-2/TRBV6-3	TRBJ1-4	CASSPQTGTNEKLFF	TGTGCCAGCAGTCCCCAGACAGGAACTAATGAAAAACTGTTTTTT
TRBD1	.	TRBV5-1	TRBJ2-7	CASSLEPGQSGKYEQYF	TGCGCCAGCAGCTTGGAACCGGGACAGTCGGGAAAGTACGAGCAGTACTTC
TRBD1	.	TRBV4-2	TRBJ1-4	CASSQEALGTGSEKLFF	TGTGCCAGCAGCCAAGAAGCCCTCGGGACAGGGAGTGAAAAACTGTTTTTT
.	.	TRBV2	TRBJ1-2	CASSERGSYGYTF	TGTGCCAGCAGTGAGCGGGGGAGCTATGGCTACACCTTC
.	once	TRBV6-5	TRBJ2-7	CASRTNSYEQYF	TGTGCCAGTAGGACAAATTCCTACGAGCAGTACTTC
.	.	TRBV24-1	TRBJ1-5	CATSERQVGQPQHF	TGTGCCACCAGTGAACGGCAGGTAGGACAGCCCCAGCATTTT
.	.	TRBV4-1	TRBJ2-3	CASSQDGSGTDTQYF	TGCGCCAGCAGCCAAGATGGTAGCGGTACAGATACGCAGTATTTT
.	few	TRBV7-6	TRBJ1-6	CASSLIGAGENSPLHF	TGTGCCAGCAGCTTAATTGGCGCCGGAGAAAATTCACCCCTCCACTTT
TRBD2	few	TRBV11-1	TRBJ2-2	CASSTAGGDTGELFF	TGTGCCAGCAGCACCGCGGGGGGAGACACCGGGGAGCTGTTTTTT
.	.	TRBV19	TRBJ1-2	CASSTGSNYGYTF	TGTGCCAGTAGTACGGGGTCTAACTATGGCTACACCTTC
.	.	TRBV24-1	TRBJ2-1	CATSDNYNEQFF	TGTGCCACCAGTGACAACTACAATGAGCAGTTCTTC
.	once	TRBV7-9	TRBJ2-7	CASSLGGAFFREQYF	TGTGCCAGCAGCTTAGGAGGGGCATTTTTTCGCGAGCAGTACTTC
.	.	TRBV5-6	TRBJ2-7	CASSFGVLSEQYF	TGTGCCAGCAGCTTTGGGGTCCTGAGCGAGCAGTACTTC
TRBD1	.	TRBV7-9	TRBJ1-6	CASRPGGFISPLHF	TGTGCCAGCAGGCCAGGGGGGTTTATTTCACCCCTCCACTTT
.	.	TRBV28	TRBJ2-7	CASGGQILTFSYEQYF	TGTGCCAGCGGGGGGCAGATACTAACATTCTCCTACGAGCAGTACTTC
.	.	TRBV29-1	TRBJ1-1	CSVLGGELNTEAFF	TGCAGCGTCTTGGGGGGGGAACTGAACACTGAAGCTTTCTTT